This T cell receptor beta chain was recovered during a study of T cell responses to AZD1222 COVID-19 vaccine. The study's findings and limits: Repertoire collection took place solely once the T cell response had peaked. CD4 TCRs linked to vaccination spanned spike, dominating at 160-218 and 743-854.

The sample holds one count of this clone. The antigen is not known. This CDR3 is built from 14 residues. Germline values: CDR1 WNHNN, CDR2 SYGVQD (reference sequence). V was pared by 0 bases and J by 4 bases, with 7 bases between. Assay used: immunoSEQ multiplex PCR; TCRdb lists only in-frame clones, some missing. Of roughly 160,000 clones in the sample, 75% to 95% were seen once. The genes are TRBV10-1 and TRBJ1-5, with D unclear. The origin of this receptor is an adult in good health. This material consisted of peripheral blood, taken on day 0 of AZD1222 vaccination. The CDR3 DNA reads as TGCGCCAGCAGTGAGTCTGGGAATAATCAGCCCCAGCATTTT. It yields the protein CASSESGNNQPQHF.